One sample yielded the 15 T cell receptor beta chains listed below, sequenced in a study of shared clonotypes between healthy human individuals. Method: immunoSEQ multiplex PCR; TCRdb's copy keeps in-frame clones and lacks some. The data contain roughly 2,000,000 clones, just under 95% of them singletons. CD45RO negativity and positive selection for CCR7 defined naive CD8 cells, a population that excluded terminally differentiated effector memory CD45RA+ cells. The source material was naive CD8+ T cells sorted from blood. Receptor source: a man younger than 30 in good health.

J is TRBJ2-7 and V is TRBV2; either TRBD1 or TRBD2 may supply D (5 bases each). Germline values: CDR1 SNHLY, CDR2 FYNNEI. The CDR3 runs 15 residues. V lost 5 bases and J 3 bases, leaving 17 bases between the germline ends. The CDR3 spells CASSIFRDGDYEQYF. The CDR3 nucleotides read TGTGCCAGCAGTATTTTCCGGGACGGCGACTACGAGCAGTACTTC.

This chain joins TRBV2 and TRBJ2-7; possible D gene TRBD1, 5 bases. The length of the CDR3 is 16 residues. V gave up 0 bases and J gave up 0 bases, with 12 bases separating them. Germline V gene lookup returns CDR1 SNHLY and CDR2 FYNNEI. CDR3 in DNA: TGTGCCAGCAGTGAAGCGCTTCAGGGATACTCCTACGAGCAGTACTTC. Translating gives CASSEALQGYSYEQYF.

The chain joins TRBV4-3 to TRBJ1-5, with D perhaps TRBD1 (5 bases). Germline CDR1 reads LGHNA; CDR2 reads YSLEER. CDR3 length equals 14 residues. Trimming pared 1 base from V and 9 bases from J, leaving 13 bases between. The CDR3 spells CASSQAQGRWPQHF. The CDR3, as DNA: TGCGCCAGCAGCCAAGCCCAGGGTCGCTGGCCCCAGCATTTT.

This chain joins TRBV9 and TRBJ1-2; 9 nucleotides align to TRBD1. The CDR3 extends over 15 amino acids. Germline V gives CDR1 SGDLS, CDR2 YYNGEE. J gave up 8 bases and V 2 bases, and 10 bases lay outside the gene matches. CDR3 loop: CASSVVQGAEAGYTF. DNA for the CDR3: TGTGCCAGCAGCGTCGTACAGGGGGCCGAGGCAGGCTACACCTTC.

The rearrangement joins TRBV30 to TRBJ1-2; D not resolved. Trimming left V 2 bases short and J 8 bases short, with 21 bases between. This CDR3 has 15 residues. CDR1 is GTSNPN and CDR2 is SVGIG in the germline V gene (reference sequence). CDR3 in DNA: TGTGCCTGGAGTATCGGGCCGTCTCTGGCTGTCGGCTACACCTTC. Translation: CAWSIGPSLAVGYTF.

This rearrangement joins TRBV27 to TRBJ1-6, with a weak D call TRBD1 (5 bases). The germline V and J ends were trimmed by 5 bases and 4 bases, with 12 bases remaining between them. Germline V gives CDR1 MNHEY, CDR2 SMNVEV (reference sequence). CDR3 length: 15 residues. The CDR3 protein is CASSPRDGYNSPLHF. For the CDR3, the DNA is TGTGCCAGCAGTCCCCGGGACGGATATAATTCACCCCTCCACTTT.

The gene calls are TRBV5-6 and TRBJ1-4; D call uncertain. The CDR3 has 14 residues. Germline values: CDR1 SGHDT, CDR2 YYEEEE. The ends were cut back, 1 base at V and 7 bases at J, with 11 bases in the middle. Written as DNA, the CDR3 is TGTGCCAGCAGCTTGATTAGATTTCCTGAAAAACTGTTTTTT. The encoded protein is CASSLIRFPEKLFF.

The chain carries TRBV11-2 and TRBJ2-2; 7 bases agree with TRBD1. CDR3 length: 16 amino acids. In germline, CDR1 is SGHAT, CDR2 FQNNGV. V dropped 5 bases and J dropped 6; count of bases not matched to a gene: 12. CDR3 DNA: TGTGCCAGCAGCGACTTCTCCCTGGGGACAGCCGGGGAGCTGTTTTTT. Translated: CASSDFSLGTAGELFF.

This chain joins TRBV10-3 and TRBJ1-5; 7 nucleotides line up with TRBD1. Per germline, CDR1 ENHRY and CDR2 SYGVKD. This CDR3 spans 14 amino acids. Trimming removed 6 bases from V and 5 bases from J; junction bases left unmatched: 7. For the CDR3, the DNA is TGTGCCATCAGCTCCGACAGGGAGGATCAGCCCCAGCATTTT. This encodes CAISSDREDQPQHF.

The chain employs TRBV7-8 and TRBJ2-7; TRBD1 is a possible D gene (6 bases). Trimming removed 2 bases from V and 5 bases from J, with 19 bases in between. Germline V gene data show CDR1 as SGHVS and CDR2 as FQNEAQ. The CDR3 totals 16 residues. CDR3 sequence reads: CASSLWLSDSDHEQYF. The DNA for the CDR3 is TGTGCCAGCAGCTTATGGTTGTCGGACAGCGACCACGAGCAGTACTTC.

V and J are TRBV6-1 and TRBJ2-3; the D is unclear. The CDR3 runs to 15 residues. Trimming left V 4 bases short and J 1 base short, with 12 bases between. Germline CDR1 reads MNHNS; CDR2 reads SASEGT. The CDR3, as DNA: TGTGCCAGCAGTGTTATTGACACTCGCACAGATACGCAGTATTTT. Translation gives CASSVIDTRTDTQYF.

This chain uses TRBV19 with TRBJ1-5; 7 bases line up with TRBD1. Germline loops: CDR1 LNHDA, CDR2 SQIVND (reference sequence). The CDR3 has 15 amino acids. The V gene end was trimmed by 3 bases and the J gene end by 2 bases; junction bases not matched to a gene: 4. The CDR3, as DNA: TGTGCCAGTAGTATTAAGGGGGCGGGCAATCAGCCCCAGCATTTT. It codes for CASSIKGAGNQPQHF.

As to this clone: At the DNA level, this CDR3 is encoded by other sequences in the same sample as well. This sequence joins TRBV5-1 and TRBJ2-7; D call uncertain. Deletions cut 1 base from V and 4 bases from J, with 6 bases between. This CDR3 region has 12 residues. Germline CDR1 and CDR2: SGHRS and YFSETQ. The CDR3 loop is CASSLYGYEQYF. DNA of the CDR3: TGCGCCAGCAGCTTGTACGGTTACGAGCAGTACTTC.

This chain joins TRBV21-1 and TRBJ2-1; the D call of TRBD1 is as the table states it, not checked on the DNA. TRBV21-1 is a known pseudogene. CDR3 length: 15 amino acids. The DNA for the CDR3 is TGTGCCAGCAGCAATAGGGGGCCGCGTTACAATGAGCAGTTCTTC. Translated: CASSNRGPRYNEQFF.

This clone was found once. The genes are TRBV7-9 and TRBJ2-5, with D maybe TRBD2 (6 bases). The CDR3 runs to 17 residues. V was trimmed by 5 bases and J by 3 bases, leaving 22 bases between them. Germline-derived CDR1 and CDR2 are SEHNR and FQNEAQ (reference sequence). CDR3 coding DNA: TGTGCCAGCAGCCACCCCCTCACGGGAGCAAGGGAAGAGACCCAGTACTTC. Translation: CASSHPLTGAREETQYF.